Following are 3 T cell receptor beta chains from one sample sequenced in a study of cytomegalovirus exposure and HLA in healthy donors. Both 60 Vbeta primers and 13 Jbeta primers went into the PCR. Repertoires were generated with immunoSEQ multiplex PCR, while TCRdb's copy carries only in-frame clones and drops some. This sample contains some 110,000 clones. The sequencing sample was made of PBMCs. Every receptor here comes from a man between 18 and 35 years old in good health and CMV-seronegative.

The V and J genes are TRBV5-1 and TRBJ2-1; tentative D call: TRBD2 (6 bases). CDR1 is SGHRS, CDR2 YFSETQ, per germline. There are 16 residues in the CDR3. The germline V and J ends were trimmed by 0 bases and 0 bases, with 10 bases remaining between them. DNA for the CDR3: TGCGCCAGCAGCTTGGGTGGGAGGAGCTCCTACAATGAGCAGTTCTTC. Amino acid sequence: CASSLGGRSSYNEQFF.

The rearrangement joins TRBV7-9 to TRBJ2-7; D is unclear. V was shortened by 2 bases and J by 6 bases, with 5 bases between the two germline ends. Germline V lookup: CDR1 SEHNR, CDR2 FQNEAQ (reference sequence). The CDR3 contains 11 residues. The CDR3 sequence: CASSLSIEQYF. In DNA, the CDR3 is TGTGCCAGCAGCTTAAGCATCGAGCAGTACTTC.

The rearrangement uses TRBV5-1 and TRBJ2-1; 8 bases match TRBD1. The CDR3 extends over 15 amino acids. Germline trimming cut 4 bases from V and 0 bases from J; bases unmatched to any gene: 3. Germline CDR1 reads SGHRS; CDR2 reads YFSETQ. In DNA, the CDR3 is TGCGCCAGCAGCCCCGGGACAGGCTCCTACAATGAGCAGTTCTTC. Its protein product is CASSPGTGSYNEQFF.